A selection of T cell receptor beta chains follows, all from one sample in a study of cytomegalovirus exposure and HLA in healthy donors. The data were produced by immunoSEQ multiplex PCR, yet TCRdb's version contains in-frame clones alone and is incomplete. The sample includes 90,000 to 150,000 clones. The specimen was PBMCs. The origin of the receptors is a young man in good health and CMV-seronegative. CDR3s include the opening cysteine and the closing phenylalanine or tryptophan. The order of the fields is V gene, J gene, D gene, CDR3 protein, CDR3 DNA. The D gene is left open where the match is weak.

>TRBV19|TRBJ1-2|NA
CASSKSRGYTF
TGTGCCAGTAGTAAGAGTCGAGGCTACACCTTC
>TRBV14|TRBJ1-1|NA
CASSRKGVTEAFF
TGTGCCAGCAGCCGAAAAGGGGTCACTGAAGCTTTCTTT
>TRBV27|TRBJ1-5|NA
CASSKRDNHQPQHF
TGTGCCAGCAGTAAAAGGGACAATCATCAGCCCCAGCATTTT
>TRBV28|TRBJ2-7|TRBD2
CASRELPGREQYF
TGTGCCAGCAGAGAACTACCCGGGAGGGAGCAGTACTTC
>TRBV6-6|TRBJ1-5|TRBD1
CASSYSTGENQPQHF
TGTGCCAGCAGTTACTCGACAGGGGAAAATCAGCCCCAGCATTTT
>TRBV7-9|TRBJ2-2|TRBD1
CASSKGQGARTGELFF
TGTGCCAGCAGCAAGGGACAGGGGGCAAGGACCGGGGAGCTGTTTTTT
>TRBV27|TRBJ2-7|TRBD2
CASRDQGLAFYEQYF
TGTGCCAGCAGAGATCAGGGACTAGCGTTCTACGAGCAGTACTTC
>TRBV9|TRBJ2-7|NA
CASSAGTTYEQYF
TGTGCCAGCAGCGCCGGGACAACCTACGAGCAGTACTTC
>TRBV6-1|TRBJ1-1|NA
CASTPEVINTEAFF
TGTGCCAGCACCCCCGAGGTGATAAACACTGAAGCTTTCTTT
>TRBV18|TRBJ1-2|TRBD1
CASSRQGVGYTF
TGTGCCAGCTCGCGACAGGGCGTTGGCTACACCTTC
>TRBV28|TRBJ2-7|TRBD1
CASSFPPGGSYEQYF
TGTGCCAGCAGTTTTCCCCCAGGGGGATCCTACGAGCAGTACTTC
>TRBV7-9|TRBJ1-5|TRBD1
CASSPPGGGQPQHF
TGTGCCAGCAGCCCCCCAGGGGGCGGTCAGCCCCAGCATTTT
>TRBV29-1|TRBJ2-5|NA
CSVVRGTQYF
TGCAGCGTAGTTAGGGGGACCCAGTACTTC
>TRBV7-2|TRBJ1-2|NA
CASSLSGLLNYGYTF
TGTGCCAGCAGCTTGTCAGGGCTTCTTAACTATGGCTACACCTTC
>TRBV7-3|TRBJ2-1|NA
CASSSHRLGEQFF
TGTGCCAGCAGCTCGCACAGGTTAGGAGAGCAGTTCTTC
>TRBV2|TRBJ2-7|TRBD1
CASLEGGAPYEQYF
TGTGCCAGCTTAGAAGGGGGCGCACCCTACGAGCAGTACTTC
>TRBV6-6|TRBJ2-7|TRBD1
CASTFSGTAYEQYF
TGTGCCAGCACTTTCTCGGGGACAGCTTACGAGCAGTACTTC
>TRBV6-6|TRBJ2-2|NA
CASSLGQGNTGELFF
TGTGCCAGCAGTTTGGGGCAGGGGAACACCGGGGAGCTGTTTTTT